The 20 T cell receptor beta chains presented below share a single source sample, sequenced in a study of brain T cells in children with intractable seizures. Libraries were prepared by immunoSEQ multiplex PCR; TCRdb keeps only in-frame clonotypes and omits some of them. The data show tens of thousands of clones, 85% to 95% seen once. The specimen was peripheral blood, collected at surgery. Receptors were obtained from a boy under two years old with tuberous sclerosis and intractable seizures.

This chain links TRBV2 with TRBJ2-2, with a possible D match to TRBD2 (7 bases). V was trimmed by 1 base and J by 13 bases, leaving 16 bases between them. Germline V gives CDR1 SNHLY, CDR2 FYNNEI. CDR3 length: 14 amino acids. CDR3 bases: TGTGCCAGCAGTGAAGGGCGGGAGAGGGGGAGGCTGTTTTTT. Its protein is CASSEGRERGRLFF.

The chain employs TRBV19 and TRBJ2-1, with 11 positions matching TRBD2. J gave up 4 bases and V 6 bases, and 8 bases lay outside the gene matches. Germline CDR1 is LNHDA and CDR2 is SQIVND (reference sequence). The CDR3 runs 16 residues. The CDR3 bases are TGTGCCAGTAGATCATCTAGCGGGGGGCCGTACAATGAGCAGTTCTTC. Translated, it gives CASRSSSGGPYNEQFF.

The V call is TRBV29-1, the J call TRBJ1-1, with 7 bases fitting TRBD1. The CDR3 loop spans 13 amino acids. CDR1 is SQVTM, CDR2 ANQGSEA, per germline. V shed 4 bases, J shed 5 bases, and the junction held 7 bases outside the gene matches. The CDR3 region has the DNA TGCAGCGTTGCCGGGGCAGGGGGAACTGAAGCTTTCTTT. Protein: CSVAGAGGTEAFF.

The CDR3 loop is CASSQNEQYF. DNA of the CDR3: TGTGCCAGCAGTCAAAACGAGCAGTACTTC. The chain combines TRBV3-1 (or the pseudogene TRBV3-2) with TRBJ2-7; D uncertain. The germline gives CDR1 LGHDT, CDR2 YNNKEL (reference sequence). With 6 bases removed from V and 5 bases from J, the gap between germline ends came to 5 bases. The CDR3 runs 10 residues.

The CDR3 DNA sequence: TGTGCCAGTAGTATAGGGACAGGGCGTAGTGAGCAGTTCTTC. As protein: CASSIGTGRSEQFF. The V gene is TRBV19, the J gene TRBJ2-1; 8 bases agree with TRBD1. Germline V gene data show CDR1 as LNHDA and CDR2 as SQIVND (reference sequence). V shed 1 base and J 9 bases; nucleotides not matched to a gene: 5. The CDR3 spans 14 residues.

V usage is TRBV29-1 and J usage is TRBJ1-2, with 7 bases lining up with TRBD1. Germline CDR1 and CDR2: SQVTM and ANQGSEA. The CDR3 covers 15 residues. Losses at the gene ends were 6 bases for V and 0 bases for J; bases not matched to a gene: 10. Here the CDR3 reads CSVDRSGQANYGYTF. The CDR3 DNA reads TGCAGCGTAGATCGCTCCGGACAGGCTAACTATGGCTACACCTTC.

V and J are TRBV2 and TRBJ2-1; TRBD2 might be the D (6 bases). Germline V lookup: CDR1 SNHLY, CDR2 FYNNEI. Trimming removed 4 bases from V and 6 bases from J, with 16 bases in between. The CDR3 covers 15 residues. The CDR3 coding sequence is TGTGCCAGCAGTGGGGGCGGGACCTTGACCAATGAGCAGTTCTTC. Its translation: CASSGGGTLTNEQFF. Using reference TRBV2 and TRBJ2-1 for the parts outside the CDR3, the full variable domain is EPEVTQTPSHQVTQMGQEVILRCVPISNHLYFYWYRQILGQKVEFLVSFYNNEISEKSEIFDDQFSVERPDGSNFTLKIRSTKLEDSAMYFCASSGGGTLTNEQFFGPGTRLTVL.

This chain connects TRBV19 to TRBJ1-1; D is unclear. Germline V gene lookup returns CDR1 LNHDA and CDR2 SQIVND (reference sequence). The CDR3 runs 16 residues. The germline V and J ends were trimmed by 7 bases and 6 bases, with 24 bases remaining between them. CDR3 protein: CASTPSRPTYIAEAFF. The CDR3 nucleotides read TGTGCCAGTACCCCTTCCCGGCCCACTTACATAGCTGAAGCTTTCTTT.

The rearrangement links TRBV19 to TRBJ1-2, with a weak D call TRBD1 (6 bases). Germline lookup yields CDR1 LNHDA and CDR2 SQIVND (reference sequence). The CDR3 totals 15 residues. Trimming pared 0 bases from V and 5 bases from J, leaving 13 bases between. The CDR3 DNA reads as TGTGCCAGTAGTATAGATCGGGGGCCAGGTTATGGCTACACCTTC. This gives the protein CASSIDRGPGYGYTF. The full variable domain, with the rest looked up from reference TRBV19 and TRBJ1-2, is DGGITQSPKYLFRKEGQNVTLSCEQNLNHDAMYWYRQDPGQGLRLIYYSQIVNDFQKGDIAEGYSVSREKKESFPLTVTSAQKNPTAFYLCASSIDRGPGYGYTFGSGTRLTVV.

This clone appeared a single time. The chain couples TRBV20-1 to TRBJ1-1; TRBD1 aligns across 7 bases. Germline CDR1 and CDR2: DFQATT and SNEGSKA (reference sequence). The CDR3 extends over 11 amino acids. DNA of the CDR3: TGCGGAACACAGGGGAGGGGTGAAGCTTTCTTT. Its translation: CGTQGRGEAFF.

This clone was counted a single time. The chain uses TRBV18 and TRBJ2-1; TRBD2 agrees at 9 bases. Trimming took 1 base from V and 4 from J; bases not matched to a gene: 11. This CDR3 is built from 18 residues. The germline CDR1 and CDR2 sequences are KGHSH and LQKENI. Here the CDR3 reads CASSPLGPSGDDYNEQFF. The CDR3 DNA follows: TGTGCCAGCTCACCACTGGGTCCTAGCGGGGACGATTACAATGAGCAGTTCTTC.

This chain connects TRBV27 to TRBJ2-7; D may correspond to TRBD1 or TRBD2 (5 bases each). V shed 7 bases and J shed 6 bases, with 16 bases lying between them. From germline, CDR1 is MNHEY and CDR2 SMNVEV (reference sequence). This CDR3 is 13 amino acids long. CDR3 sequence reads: CASTPAAGTEQYF. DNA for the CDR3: TGTGCCAGCACTCCCGCCGCAGGGACCGAGCAGTACTTC.

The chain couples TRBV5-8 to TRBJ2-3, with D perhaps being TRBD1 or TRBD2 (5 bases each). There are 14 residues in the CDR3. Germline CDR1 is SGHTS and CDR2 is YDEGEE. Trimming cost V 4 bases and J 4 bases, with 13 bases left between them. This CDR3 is CASSRGFGSDTQYF. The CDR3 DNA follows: TGTGCCAGCAGCCGGGGCTTTGGGTCAGATACGCAGTATTTT. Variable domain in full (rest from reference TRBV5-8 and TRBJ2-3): EAGVTQSPTHLIKTRGQQATLRCSPISGHTSVYWYQQALGLGLQFLLWYDEGEERNRGNFPPRFSGRQFPNYSSELNVNALELEDSALYLCASSRGFGSDTQYFGPGTRLTVL.

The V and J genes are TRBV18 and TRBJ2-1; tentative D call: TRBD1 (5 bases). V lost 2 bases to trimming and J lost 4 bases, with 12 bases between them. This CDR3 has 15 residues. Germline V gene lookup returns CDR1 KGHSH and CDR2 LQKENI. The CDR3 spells CASSPGAAAYNEQFF. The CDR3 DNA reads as TGTGCCAGCTCACCAGGGGCGGCCGCATACAATGAGCAGTTCTTC.

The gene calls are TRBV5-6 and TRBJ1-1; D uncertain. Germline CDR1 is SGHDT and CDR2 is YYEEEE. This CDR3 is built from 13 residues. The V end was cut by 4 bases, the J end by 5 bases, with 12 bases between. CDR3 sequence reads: CASSPVVGTEAFF. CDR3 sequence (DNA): TGTGCCAGCAGCCCCGTTGTAGGGACTGAAGCTTTCTTT.

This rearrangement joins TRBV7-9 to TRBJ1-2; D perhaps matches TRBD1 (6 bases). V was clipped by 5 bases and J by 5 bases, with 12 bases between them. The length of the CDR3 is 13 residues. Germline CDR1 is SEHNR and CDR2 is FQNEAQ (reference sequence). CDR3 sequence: CASSLGGGYGYTF. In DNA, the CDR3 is TGTGCCAGCAGCCTAGGGGGAGGGTATGGCTACACCTTC.

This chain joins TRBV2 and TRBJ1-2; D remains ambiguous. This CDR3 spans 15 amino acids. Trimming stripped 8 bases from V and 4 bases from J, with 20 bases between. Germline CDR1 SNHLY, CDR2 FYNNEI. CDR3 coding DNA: TGTGCCAGCCGGAGCGGAAAGGAGTCGATCTATGGCTACACCTTC. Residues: CASRSGKESIYGYTF.

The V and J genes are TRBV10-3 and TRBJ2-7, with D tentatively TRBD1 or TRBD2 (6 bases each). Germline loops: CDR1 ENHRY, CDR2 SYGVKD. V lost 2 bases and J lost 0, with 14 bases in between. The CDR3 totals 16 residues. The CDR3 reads CAISEAGGGISYEQYF. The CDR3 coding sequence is TGTGCCATCAGTGAGGCTGGGGGCGGGATCTCCTACGAGCAGTACTTC.

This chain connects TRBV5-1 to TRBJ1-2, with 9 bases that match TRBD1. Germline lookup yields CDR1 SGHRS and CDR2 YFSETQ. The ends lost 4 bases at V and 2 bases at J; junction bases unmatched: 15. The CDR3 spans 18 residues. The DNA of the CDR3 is TGCGCCAGCAGCCCGGGGGTGGGAAGGACAGGGGCGAACTATGGCTACACCTTC. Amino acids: CASSPGVGRTGANYGYTF.

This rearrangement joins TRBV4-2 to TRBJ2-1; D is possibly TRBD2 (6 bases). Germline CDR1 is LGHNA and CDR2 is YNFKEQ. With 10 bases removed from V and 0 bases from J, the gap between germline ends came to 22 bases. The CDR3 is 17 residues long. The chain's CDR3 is CATRLALAPDSYNEQFF. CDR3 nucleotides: TGTGCCACCAGGCTAGCGCTTGCCCCAGACTCCTACAATGAGCAGTTCTTC.